These 25 T cell receptor beta chains came from one sample sequenced in a study of T cells in localized non-small cell lung cancer. Assay used: immunoSEQ multiplex PCR; TCRdb lists only in-frame clones, some missing. The data contain about 59,000 clones, 90% of them singletons. The source material was peripheral blood, sampled before any cancer treatment. The receptors originated from a woman aged 40-70 years with stage I lung adenocarcinoma.

This chain connects TRBV7-2 to TRBJ2-1; no clear D gene. V was pared by 4 bases and J by 8 bases, with 18 bases between. The length of the CDR3 is 15 residues. Germline CDR1 SGHTA, CDR2 FQGNSA. The DNA of the CDR3 is TGTGCCAGCAGCTCGGTCACTAAGGCGGTGGATGAGCAGTTCTTC. This translates into CASSSVTKAVDEQFF.

The chain has TRBV18 and TRBJ2-2, with 7 nucleotides matching TRBD1. The CDR3 length is 17 residues. From germline, CDR1 is KGHSH and CDR2 LQKENI. Losses at the gene ends were 6 bases for V and 0 bases for J; bases not matched to a gene: 10. The CDR3 sequence is CASSPLTTGTNTGELFF. CDR3 in DNA: TGTGCCAGCTCTCCTCTCACGACAGGGACGAACACCGGGGAGCTGTTTTTT. Filled out from reference TRBV18 and TRBJ2-2, the complete variable domain reads NAGVMQNPRHLVRRRGQEARLRCSPMKGHSHVYWYRQLPEEGLKFMVYLQKENIIDESGMPKERFSAEFPKEGPSILRIQQVVRGDSAAYFCASSPLTTGTNTGELFFGEGSRLTVL.

J is TRBJ1-2 and V is TRBV30; TRBD1 might be the D (5 bases). The germline gives CDR1 GTSNPN, CDR2 SVGIG (reference sequence). Deletions cut 2 bases from V and 4 bases from J, with 17 bases between. The CDR3 sequence is 15 residues long. This CDR3 reads CAWSITGAAVYGYTF. The DNA of the CDR3 is TGTGCCTGGAGTATAACCGGGGCAGCGGTCTATGGCTACACCTTC.

The rearrangement uses TRBV18 and TRBJ2-4; perhaps TRBD2 as D (6 bases). The CDR3 is 15 residues long. Germline V lookup: CDR1 KGHSH, CDR2 LQKENI. The V end lost 4 bases, the J end lost 3 bases, and 13 bases lay between the germline ends. DNA of the CDR3: TGTGCCAGCTCACATGCCGGGAGTGGCAAAAACATTCAGTACTTC. Its protein is CASSHAGSGKNIQYF.

The gene calls are TRBV7-9 and TRBJ1-1, with 10 bases lining up with TRBD1. Germline V gene sequence: CDR1 SEHNR, CDR2 FQNEAQ (reference sequence). V was clipped by 0 bases and J by 8 bases; unmatched bases: 6. The CDR3 has 15 residues. The CDR3 here is CASSLAGTGALEAFF. CDR3 nucleotide sequence: TGTGCCAGCAGCTTAGCCGGGACAGGGGCTTTGGAAGCTTTCTTT.

The chain employs TRBV14 and TRBJ1-1; TRBD1 is a possible D gene (5 bases). Per the germline V gene, CDR1 is SGHDN and CDR2 is FVKESK. V was clipped by 6 bases and J by 1 base, with 21 bases between them. The CDR3 runs 17 residues. The CDR3 region has the DNA TGTGCCAGCAGGACCAGGGCTGGGGCCCTAAAGAACACTGAAGCTTTCTTT. Translation: CASRTRAGALKNTEAFF.

V is TRBV9 and J is TRBJ2-3, with 8 nucleotides matching TRBD2. Germline V gene data show CDR1 as SGDLS and CDR2 as YYNGEE. The V gene end was trimmed by 4 bases and the J gene end by 6 bases; junction bases not matched to a gene: 7. The CDR3 loop spans 14 amino acids. As DNA, the CDR3 is TGTGCCAGCAGCTTGGCGGGGGGCAGGGATACGCAGTATTTT. It codes for CASSLAGGRDTQYF.

This clone was observed a single time. The chain employs TRBV28 and TRBJ1-3, with unresolved D. V gave up 3 bases and J gave up 0 bases, with 9 bases separating them. The germline gives CDR1 MDHEN, CDR2 SYDVKM. CDR3 size: 15 residues. The CDR3, as DNA: TGTGCCAGCAGTTTCCGTGGGAGCTCTGGAAACACCATATATTTT. It codes for CASSFRGSSGNTIYF.

This chain connects TRBV14 to TRBJ2-1, with D perhaps TRBD2 (6 bases). The CDR3 is 18 residues long. The V gene lost 0 bases and the J gene lost 7 bases, with 22 bases spanning the gap. The germline CDR1 and CDR2 sequences are SGHDN and FVKESK. CDR3 loop: CASSQEALIETAGNEQFF. DNA of the CDR3: TGTGCCAGCAGCCAAGAGGCGCTCATAGAAACGGCGGGGAATGAGCAGTTCTTC.

The chain recombines TRBV30 with TRBJ1-2; no definite D call. Germline CDR1 reads GTSNPN; CDR2 reads SVGIG (reference sequence). Trimming removed 3 bases at V and 8 bases at J, with 10 bases between. The CDR3 is 11 residues long. CDR3 sequence reads: CAWRDPRGYTF. In DNA form, the CDR3 reads TGTGCCTGGAGGGATCCGCGGGGCTACACCTTC.

The chain joins TRBV21-1 to TRBJ2-1; the table's TRBD2 call for D was not verified on the DNA. TRBV21-1 is given as a pseudogene. The CDR3 has 16 amino acids. The DNA for the CDR3 is TGTGCCAGCAGCGCCCGACTAGCGGGTGTTTGTAATGAGCAGTTCTTC. This translates into CASSARLAGVCNEQFF.

Only a few counts were recorded for this clone. The chain joins TRBV9 to TRBJ1-1, with no clear D. Trimming pared 4 bases from V and 0 bases from J, leaving 10 bases between. The CDR3 extends over 14 amino acids. Germline V gene sequence: CDR1 SGDLS, CDR2 YYNGEE. Here the CDR3 DNA reads TGTGCCAGCAGCCCTTGGGGTATGAACACTGAAGCTTTCTTT. It translates to CASSPWGMNTEAFF.

The chain carries TRBV27 and TRBJ2-5; the D gene could be TRBD1 or TRBD2 (5 bases each). The CDR3 consists of 15 residues. Germline lookup yields CDR1 MNHEY and CDR2 SMNVEV (reference sequence). Between the trimmed V and J ends, which lost 4 bases and 7 bases, there was a span of 19 bases. The CDR3 DNA sequence: TGTGCCAGCAGTTCCCCGGGACCCTCGGGGCCGACCCAGTACTTC. Translation: CASSSPGPSGPTQYF.

V is TRBV6-1 and J is TRBJ2-7, with TRBD2 identical over 9 bases. Germline V gene lookup returns CDR1 MNHNS and CDR2 SASEGT. After removal of 1 base from V and 3 bases from J, the junction contained 7 bases not matched to a gene. This CDR3 comprises 16 residues. The CDR3 loop is CASSEGNSGSIYEQYF. The CDR3 nucleotides read TGTGCCAGCAGTGAAGGGAATAGCGGGAGCATCTACGAGCAGTACTTC.

This chain uses TRBV6-7 with TRBJ1-1, with D possibly TRBD1 on 5 matching bases. TRBV6-7 is marked as an open reading frame, function uncertain. The CDR3 spans 12 residues. The germline V and J ends were trimmed by 5 bases and 3 bases, with 7 bases remaining between them. CDR3 in amino acids: CASSPGYTEAFF. The CDR3 bases are TGTGCCAGCAGTCCAGGGTACACTGAAGCTTTCTTT.

The chain combines TRBV6-5 with TRBJ1-5, with TRBD1 as a possible D gene (6 bases). This CDR3 has 14 residues. V lost 5 bases, J lost 3 bases, and 11 bases lay in between. CDR1 is MNHEY, CDR2 SVGAGI, per germline. CDR3 loop: CASSQRGYNQPQHF. CDR3 coding DNA: TGTGCCAGCAGTCAGAGGGGGTACAATCAGCCCCAGCATTTT.

J is TRBJ2-6 and V is TRBV27; D not certain. CDR1 is MNHEY, CDR2 SMNVEV, per germline (reference sequence). V was pared by 5 bases and J by 4 bases, with 24 bases between. The CDR3 runs 19 residues. The CDR3 nucleotides read TGTGCCAGCAGTAAGCATGAGGACGGGCTCTGGATAGGGGCCAACGTCCTGACTTTC. It codes for CASSKHEDGLWIGANVLTF.

V gene TRBV10-1 combines with J gene TRBJ1-2; TRBD1 agrees at 7 bases. Trimming at V came to 6 bases and at J to 5 bases, leaving 6 bases not matched to a gene. CDR1 WNHNN and CDR2 SYGVQD come from the germline V gene (reference sequence). The CDR3 consists of 13 residues. The CDR3 DNA reads TGCGCCAGCAGCAGCGGGACAGCATATGGCTACACCTTC. The encoded protein is CASSSGTAYGYTF.

The count of this clone is one. This sequence joins TRBV14 and TRBJ2-7, with D maybe TRBD2 (5 bases). Germline V lookup: CDR1 SGHDN, CDR2 FVKESK. Trimming pared 0 bases from V and 4 bases from J, leaving 16 bases between. The CDR3 covers 16 residues. CDR3 bases: TGTGCCAGCAGCCAAGATTGGGGTGGACGGGATTACGAGCAGTACTTC. Residues: CASSQDWGGRDYEQYF. The whole variable domain, filled in from reference TRBV14 and TRBJ2-7, reads EAGVTQFPSHSVIEKGQTVTLRCDPISGHDNLYWYRRVMGKEIKFLLHFVKESKQDESGMPNNRFLAERTGGTYSTLKVQPAELEDSGVYFCASSQDWGGRDYEQYFGPGTRLTVT.

The chain couples TRBV4-2 to TRBJ1-1, with D possibly being TRBD1 (6 bases). The CDR3 has 17 residues. Between the trimmed V and J ends, which lost 0 bases and 2 bases, there was a span of 16 bases. CDR1 LGHNA and CDR2 YNFKEQ come from the germline V gene. CDR3 residues: CASSQDRDPTGNTEAFF. CDR3 nucleotide sequence: TGTGCCAGCAGCCAAGATAGGGACCCGACAGGAAACACTGAAGCTTTCTTT.

The chain joins TRBV18 to TRBJ1-5, with D perhaps matching TRBD1 (6 bases). V lost 0 bases and J 5 bases, leaving 11 bases between the germline ends. Germline-derived CDR1 and CDR2 are KGHSH and LQKENI. The CDR3 contains 15 residues. CDR3 nucleotide sequence: TGTGCCAGCTCACCACCGTTGGCAGGGGATCAGCCCCAGCATTTT. It yields the protein CASSPPLAGDQPQHF. The full variable domain, its missing parts supplied by reference TRBV18 and TRBJ1-5, is NAGVMQNPRHLVRRRGQEARLRCSPMKGHSHVYWYRQLPEEGLKFMVYLQKENIIDESGMPKERFSAEFPKEGPSILRIQQVVRGDSAAYFCASSPPLAGDQPQHFGDGTRLSIL.

The chain uses TRBV30 and TRBJ1-5; D unclear. Trimming shortened V by 1 base and J by 4 bases, and 11 bases separated the two germline ends. The CDR3 contains 14 residues. Per the germline V gene, CDR1 is GTSNPN and CDR2 is SVGIG (reference sequence). CDR3 in amino acids: CAWSGSVSNQPQHF. In DNA form, the CDR3 reads TGTGCCTGGAGTGGATCCGTTTCTAATCAGCCCCAGCATTTT.

The V gene is TRBV5-1, the J gene TRBJ2-1, with TRBD2 matching over 7 bases. V lost 7 bases, J lost 1 base, and 8 bases stayed unmatched. The CDR3 spans 15 residues. Germline CDR1 reads SGHRS; CDR2 reads YFSETQ. The CDR3 protein is CASHVAGDSYNEQFF. The CDR3 bases are TGCGCCAGCCATGTGGCGGGGGATTCCTACAATGAGCAGTTCTTC.

V usage is TRBV6-5 and J usage is TRBJ2-7; unclear D gene. CDR1 is MNHEY, CDR2 SVGAGI, per germline. The V and J ends lost 0 bases and 1 base respectively, with 7 bases between them. CDR3 length equals 14 residues. As DNA, the CDR3 is TGTGCCAGCAGTTACTCGGGCGAATCCTACGAGCAGTACTTC. Its protein is CASSYSGESYEQYF.

CDR3 in amino acids: CASSLNEGETQYF. The CDR3 DNA is TGTGCCAGCAGCTTGAACGAGGGGGAGACCCAGTACTTC. The chain links TRBV7-2 to TRBJ2-5; perhaps D is TRBD1 or TRBD2 (5 bases each). The CDR3 totals 13 residues. The V gene's germline CDR1 is SGHTA and CDR2 FQGNSA. The ends were cut back, 3 bases at V and 5 bases at J, with 10 bases in the middle.